These 27 T cell receptor beta chains came from one sample sequenced in a study of CD8+ T cells in alopecia areata. Treatment: oral pan-JAK inhibitor, 5-10 mg twice daily. Sequencing templates came from extracted RNA that was reverse transcribed into cDNA. Profiling relied on immunoSEQ multiplex PCR, and the TCRdb table lists in-frame clones only, not all of them. Of under 300,000 clones in the sample, 60% are singletons; the top ten hold 0.75% to 0.95%. Specimen: CD4+ T cells sorted from blood, collected around week 54, from a patient treated with tofacitinib. Every receptor here comes from a human donor with alopecia areata.

The chain uses TRBV7-2 and TRBJ2-1; tentatively, D is TRBD1 (6 bases). Germline V gene lookup returns CDR1 SGHTA and CDR2 FQGNSA. V gave up 6 bases and J gave up 4 bases, with 13 bases separating them. The CDR3 is made up of 14 amino acids. CDR3 nucleotide sequence: TGTGCCAGCAGGGGACATGTGATGTACAATGAGCAGTTCTTC. Amino acid sequence: CASRGHVMYNEQFF.

In this sample, this clone turned up a few times. This CDR3 is also generated by other DNA sequences in the sample. This chain connects TRBV29-1 to TRBJ2-2; D is uncertain. Trimming shortened V by 4 bases and J by 2 bases, and 8 bases separated the two germline ends. This CDR3 comprises 13 residues. Germline CDR1 SQVTM, CDR2 ANQGSEA. CDR3 amino acids: CSVGGSNTGELFF. CDR3 nucleotide sequence: TGCAGCGTTGGTGGCAGTAACACCGGGGAGCTGTTTTTT.

As to this clone: One end of the junction is discordant with germline, which a read error may explain. J is TRBJ1-1 and V is TRBV25-1, with a weak D call TRBD1 (5 bases). CDR3 length: 11 residues. Germline lookup yields CDR1 MGHDK and CDR2 SYGVNS. CDR3 region: CASSEFGGSIF. The CDR3 region has the DNA TGTGCCAGCAGTGAATTCGGGGGGTCCATCTTT. The variable domain in full, with the rest retrieved from reference TRBV25-1 and TRBJ1-1, is EADIYQTPRYLVIGTGKKITLECSQTMGHDKMYWYQQDPGMELHLIHYSYGVNSTEKGDLSSESTVSRIRTEHFPLTLESARPSHTSQYLCASSEFGGSIFGQGTRLTVV.

This chain uses TRBV30 with TRBJ1-2; 8 nucleotides align to TRBD1. J was trimmed by 10 bases and V by 0 bases; bases with no gene match: 10. Germline V gene lookup returns CDR1 GTSNPN and CDR2 SVGIG (reference sequence). The CDR3 has 14 residues. The CDR3 sequence is CAWSVRGGQGAYTF. The DNA of the CDR3 is TGTGCCTGGAGTGTAAGGGGCGGACAGGGAGCCTACACCTTC. The variable domain in full, completed from reference TRBV30 and TRBJ1-2, reads SQTIHQWPATLVQPVGSPLSLECTVEGTSNPNLYWYRQAAGRGLQLLFYSVGIGQISSEVPQNLSASRPQDRQFILSSKKLLLSDSGFYLCAWSVRGGQGAYTFGSGTRLTVV.

The rearrangement joins TRBV15 to TRBJ2-5, with D perhaps TRBD1 (5 bases). V was trimmed by 1 base and J by 2 bases, leaving 14 bases between them. CDR3 length: 16 residues. CDR1 is LNHNV, CDR2 YYDKDF, per germline (reference sequence). The CDR3 here is CATSRGPQGIQETQYF. CDR3 bases: TGTGCCACCAGCAGAGGCCCTCAGGGCATTCAAGAGACCCAGTACTTC.

V gene TRBV5-6 combines with J gene TRBJ1-1, with D perhaps TRBD1 (6 bases). Germline CDR1 is SGHDT and CDR2 is YYEEEE. There are 14 residues in the CDR3. V was clipped by 5 bases and J by 1 base, with 12 bases between them. The chain's CDR3 is CASSLDRQNTEAFF. Written as DNA, the CDR3 is TGTGCCAGCAGTCTCGACAGGCAGAACACTGAAGCTTTCTTT.

CDR3 in amino acids: CASRQGTNSPLHF. The CDR3 region has the DNA TGTGCCAGCAGACAGGGCACCAATTCACCCCTCCACTTT. The chain couples TRBV6-5 to TRBJ1-6, with a possible D match to TRBD1 (6 bases). Trimming pared 6 bases from V and 7 bases from J, leaving 10 bases between. The length of the CDR3 is 13 residues. Germline V gene lookup returns CDR1 MNHEY and CDR2 SVGAGI.

This chain uses TRBV6-5 with TRBJ1-5, with 8 bases that match TRBD1. CDR1 is MNHEY and CDR2 is SVGAGI in the germline V gene. The V gene end was trimmed by 0 bases and the J gene end by 2 bases; junction bases not matched to a gene: 0. The CDR3 runs 15 residues. CDR3 loop: CASSYSTGGNQPQHF. CDR3 coding DNA: TGTGCCAGCAGTTACTCGACAGGGGGCAATCAGCCCCAGCATTTT.

The chain couples TRBV30 to TRBJ2-4; tentatively, D is TRBD2 (6 bases). Germline assignment: CDR1 GTSNPN and CDR2 SVGIG (reference sequence). V was cut by 2 bases and J by 8 bases, with 13 bases left in between. The CDR3 sequence is 13 residues long. The CDR3 DNA reads TGTGCCTGGAGTTGGGGAGGACGGGACATTCAGTACTTC. Residues: CAWSWGGRDIQYF.

J is TRBJ1-2 and V is TRBV11-2; 7 nucleotides align to TRBD1. Germline CDR1 is SGHAT and CDR2 is FQNNGV. V dropped 2 bases and J dropped 4; count of bases not matched to a gene: 4. This CDR3 spans 14 amino acids. CDR3 nucleotide sequence: TGTGCCAGCAGCTTACGAGACAGGGTCTATGGCTACACCTTC. Its protein product is CASSLRDRVYGYTF.

The chain links TRBV15 to TRBJ2-7, with 12 bases fitting TRBD1. The germline CDR1 and CDR2 sequences are LNHNV and YYDKDF (reference sequence). The J segment lost 5 bases and the V segment lost 2 bases, leaving 4 bases of the junction unmatched. This CDR3 contains 15 residues. The CDR3 reads CATSRSRDRGHEQYF. CDR3 sequence (DNA): TGTGCCACCAGCAGAAGCCGGGACAGGGGGCACGAGCAGTACTTC.

J is TRBJ1-1 and V is TRBV6-6; 7 bases agree with TRBD1. Germline V gene lookup returns CDR1 MNHNY and CDR2 SVGAGI (reference sequence). V shed 7 bases, J shed 0 bases, and the junction held 5 bases outside the gene matches. This CDR3 has 14 residues. The CDR3, as DNA: TGTGCCAGCAAAGCAGGGGGTCTGAACACTGAAGCTTTCTTT. Translated: CASKAGGLNTEAFF.

V gene TRBV29-1 combines with J gene TRBJ2-5; TRBD1 or TRBD2 may be the D gene (5 bases each). V lost 7 bases and J lost 1, with 10 bases in between. The CDR3 loop spans 12 amino acids. Germline CDR1 SQVTM, CDR2 ANQGSEA. The CDR3 DNA is TGCAGCGGAGGGGCGGCCCAAGAGACCCAGTACTTC. Translated: CSGGAAQETQYF.

This chain connects TRBV6-5 to TRBJ1-1; D is perhaps TRBD1 (6 bases). The CDR3 loop spans 14 amino acids. With 5 bases removed from V and 1 base from J, the gap between germline ends came to 11 bases. Germline CDR1 is MNHEY and CDR2 is SVGAGI. CDR3 protein: CASSLRTANTEAFF. CDR3 sequence (DNA): TGTGCCAGCAGTCTACGGACAGCGAACACTGAAGCTTTCTTT.

V usage is TRBV25-1 and J usage is TRBJ1-2; no clear D gene. V was shortened by 5 bases and J by 7 bases, with 11 bases between the two germline ends. The CDR3 is made up of 12 amino acids. From germline, CDR1 is MGHDK and CDR2 SYGVNS. The CDR3 DNA reads TGTGCCAGCAGTCCTACACATGGTGGCTACACCTTC. This encodes CASSPTHGGYTF.

On this clone: This same CDR3 is encoded by further DNA sequences in the sample. The V call is TRBV5-1, the J call TRBJ2-7; possibly TRBD1 for D (6 bases). The CDR3 contains 13 residues. Trimming removed 1 base at V and 2 bases at J, with 7 bases between. Germline V gene data show CDR1 as SGHRS and CDR2 as YFSETQ. For the CDR3, the DNA is TGCGCCAGCAGCTTGACAGGGCCCTACGAGCAGTACTTC. Its translation is CASSLTGPYEQYF.

Note on this clone: The same CDR3 arises from other DNA sequences in this sample as well. This rearrangement joins TRBV7-2 to TRBJ2-1; TRBD2 is a possible D gene (5 bases). The CDR3 is 13 amino acids. Looked up from germline, CDR1 is SGHTA and CDR2 is FQGNSA. Trimming stripped 4 bases from V and 4 bases from J, with 8 bases between. CDR3 nucleotide sequence: TGTGCCAGCAGCTCCCGGACTTACAATGAGCAGTTCTTC. Its translation: CASSSRTYNEQFF.

This clone has a handful of counts. The CDR3 DNA follows: TGTGCCAGCAGCCCCGATCTAGCGGGGGGAGGTGAGCAGTTCTTC. Translated: CASSPDLAGGGEQFF. The chain employs TRBV5-6 and TRBJ2-1; 11 bases fit TRBD2. The germline V gene has CDR1 SGHDT and CDR2 YYEEEE. The CDR3 runs 15 residues. After removal of 4 bases from V and 9 bases from J, the junction contained 9 bases not matched to a gene.

As DNA, the CDR3 is TGTGCCAGCAGCTTCCTAGCGGGGGGCGGGGATACGCAGTATTTT. It encodes CASSFLAGGGDTQYF. V and J are TRBV5-4 and TRBJ2-3; 11 bases are shared with TRBD2. There are 15 residues in the CDR3. Germline lookup yields CDR1 SGHNT and CDR2 YYREEE (reference sequence). V lost 2 bases to trimming and J lost 6 bases; unmatched junction nucleotides: 5.

This clone appeared a few times. The V call is TRBV7-6, the J call TRBJ1-5, with D unresolved. Germline V gives CDR1 SGHVS, CDR2 FNYEAQ. The CDR3 runs 13 residues. The V gene lost 1 base and the J gene lost 4 bases, with 5 bases spanning the gap. The CDR3 coding sequence is TGTGCCAGCAGCTTAGGAGAGAATCAGCCCCAGCATTTT. Its protein product is CASSLGENQPQHF.

The CDR3: CASSVGTLTDTQYF. CDR3 sequence (DNA): TGTGCCAGCAGCGTTGGTACCTTGACAGATACGCAGTATTTT. This chain uses TRBV9 with TRBJ2-3; no definite D call. This CDR3 comprises 14 residues. Germline loops: CDR1 SGDLS, CDR2 YYNGEE. V dropped 2 bases and J dropped 3 bases, with 10 bases sitting between them.

The gene calls are TRBV9 and TRBJ1-1, with 8 bases fitting TRBD1. This CDR3 is built from 17 residues. CDR1 SGDLS and CDR2 YYNGEE come from the germline V gene. Trimming cost V 0 bases and J 5 bases; bases outside gene matches: 12. The chain's CDR3 is CASSVDGRGLFDTEAFF. In nucleotides, the CDR3 is TGTGCCAGCAGCGTAGACGGCAGGGGGCTTTTTGATACTGAAGCTTTCTTT. Full variable domain (rest looked up from reference TRBV9 and TRBJ1-1): DSGVTQTPKHLITATGQRVTLRCSPRSGDLSVYWYQQSLDQGLQFLIQYYNGEERAKGNILERFSAQQFPDLHSELNLSSLELGDSALYFCASSVDGRGLFDTEAFFGQGTRLTVV.

The chain recombines TRBV2 with TRBJ1-5, with a tentative D call TRBD1 (6 bases). V lost 4 bases to trimming and J lost 7 bases, with 14 bases between them. Germline lookup yields CDR1 SNHLY and CDR2 FYNNEI. This CDR3 contains 14 residues. CDR3 in amino acids: CASSVTGREQPQHF. The CDR3 region has the DNA TGTGCCAGCAGTGTCACAGGGCGGGAACAGCCCCAGCATTTT.

This chain links TRBV30 with TRBJ1-2; D not certain. The CDR3 is made up of 15 amino acids. The V gene's germline CDR1 is GTSNPN and CDR2 SVGIG (reference sequence). Trimming removed 3 bases from V and 4 bases from J, with 18 bases in between. CDR3 residues: CAWSRRSGEAYGYTF. The CDR3 DNA follows: TGTGCCTGGAGCAGGAGGTCGGGTGAAGCCTATGGCTACACCTTC.

This clone has only one observation. The chain couples TRBV6-6 to TRBJ2-6, with unresolved D. The V end was cut by 6 bases, the J end by 3 bases, with 9 bases between. This CDR3 contains 14 residues. Germline V CDR1 and CDR2: MNHNY, SVGAGI (reference sequence). CDR3 sequence: CASSPWSGANVLTF. The DNA of the CDR3 is TGTGCCAGCAGCCCCTGGAGTGGGGCCAACGTCCTGACTTTC.

This chain uses TRBV30 with TRBJ2-3, with a possible D match to TRBD2 (7 bases). Germline values: CDR1 GTSNPN, CDR2 SVGIG (reference sequence). The CDR3 is made up of 12 amino acids. V was clipped by 0 bases and J by 8 bases, with 9 bases between them. The CDR3 DNA sequence: TGTGCCTGGAGTGTACGGGGGGCTACGCAGTATTTT. Encoded protein: CAWSVRGATQYF.

This clone was counted a single time. This chain links TRBV1 with TRBJ1-2; the table's D call, TRBD1, has no DNA check behind it. TRBV1 is assigned pseudogene status. The CDR3 is 15 residues long. The CDR3, as DNA: TGCACCAGCAGCCATATACAGGGGGCGAACTATGGCTACACCTTC. Translation: CTSSHIQGANYGYTF.